One and the same sample provided the 14 T cell receptor beta chains below, sequenced in a study of shared T cell receptors in the human thymus. The method was immunoSEQ multiplex PCR; TCRdb's version includes in-frame clones alone and lacks a portion of them. The data show hundreds of thousands of clones, approximately 78% seen once. These data also formed part of another study, on human thymus T cells.

Sequenced material: thymocytes. The receptor source for this set is a boy less than two years old with a congenital heart defect.

V usage is TRBV4-2 and J usage is TRBJ2-1; D remains ambiguous. CDR3 length: 15 residues. Germline loops: CDR1 LGHNA, CDR2 YNFKEQ. Trimming removed 0 bases at V and 5 bases at J, with 11 bases between. CDR3 coding DNA: TGTGCCAGCAGCCAAGATCTATCAGCGAACAATGAGCAGTTCTTC. Translating it yields CASSQDLSANNEQFF.

This sequence joins TRBV6-5 and TRBJ2-7, with a tentative D call TRBD2 (7 bases). CDR3 length: 13 amino acids. V lost 4 bases, J lost 5 bases, and 12 bases lay in between. Germline CDR1 reads MNHEY; CDR2 reads SVGAGI. Here the CDR3 reads CASSSGGGDEQYF. CDR3 nucleotides: TGTGCCAGCAGTTCGGGGGGCGGGGACGAGCAGTACTTC.

This clone has just a few counts. V and J are TRBV5-6 and TRBJ1-2, with TRBD1 matching 12 bases. The CDR3 has 15 residues. CDR1 SGHDT and CDR2 YYEEEE come from the germline V gene. V lost 0 bases to trimming and J lost 4 bases; unmatched junction nucleotides: 1. As DNA, the CDR3 is TGTGCCAGCAGCTTGGAGGGACAGGGGGCCTATGGCTACACCTTC. This translates into CASSLEGQGAYGYTF.

The rearrangement links TRBV6-6 to TRBJ2-2; 7 nucleotides align to TRBD2. With 8 bases clipped from V and 6 bases from J, the junction kept 12 bases outside the gene matches. From germline, CDR1 is MNHNY and CDR2 SVGAGI (reference sequence). The CDR3 contains 15 residues. CDR3 region: CASRGVGPAAGELFF. Written as DNA, the CDR3 is TGTGCCAGCCGGGGGGTCGGTCCCGCCGCCGGGGAGCTGTTTTTT.

This chain uses TRBV28 with TRBJ1-5; D may be TRBD1 (5 bases). The CDR3 consists of 15 residues. CDR1 is MDHEN and CDR2 is SYDVKM in the germline V gene. V was clipped by 3 bases and J by 1 base, with 10 bases between them. CDR3 coding DNA: TGTGCCAGCAGTTTGGGGGAGGAGAGCAATCAGCCCCAGCATTTT. Translation: CASSLGEESNQPQHF.

The chain is built from TRBV6-6 and TRBJ2-3; a weak D match, TRBD2 (5 bases). Germline CDR1 is MNHNY and CDR2 is SVGAGI (reference sequence). Trimming removed 2 bases at V and 3 bases at J, with 12 bases between. The CDR3 covers 15 residues. The chain's CDR3 is CASSYPAEKTDTQYF. As DNA, the CDR3 is TGTGCCAGCAGTTACCCAGCGGAAAAGACAGATACGCAGTATTTT.

The rearrangement joins TRBV14 to TRBJ2-6, with TRBD1 matching over 8 bases. Germline V CDR1 and CDR2: SGHDN, FVKESK. This CDR3 comprises 20 residues. With V trimmed by 0 bases and J by 0 bases, 10 bases remained unmatched. CDR3 residues: CASSQDVGTGLNSGANVLTF. CDR3 bases: TGTGCCAGCAGCCAAGATGTGGGGACAGGTCTAAACTCTGGGGCCAACGTCCTGACTTTC.

For this clone: Other DNA sequences in this specimen translate into the identical CDR3. This chain joins TRBV5-4 and TRBJ2-3, with 11 bases identical to TRBD2. Germline CDR1 reads SGHNT; CDR2 reads YYREEE (reference sequence). The CDR3 extends over 15 amino acids. The J segment lost 0 bases and the V segment lost 4 bases, leaving 1 base of the junction unmatched. This CDR3 is CASSRTSGSTDTQYF. The CDR3, as DNA: TGTGCCAGCAGCCGGACTAGCGGGAGCACAGATACGCAGTATTTT.

The CDR3 protein is CAWSVRLAELSSYNEQFF. In nucleotides, the CDR3 is TGTGCCTGGAGTGTACGACTAGCGGAGTTGAGCTCCTACAATGAGCAGTTCTTC. This chain uses TRBV30 with TRBJ2-1; 9 bases align to TRBD2. CDR3 size: 18 residues. J gave up 0 bases and V 0 bases, and 9 bases lay outside the gene matches. Germline V gene lookup returns CDR1 GTSNPN and CDR2 SVGIG (reference sequence).

The chain couples TRBV2 to TRBJ2-3, with unresolved D. The CDR3 spans 15 residues. V was trimmed by 1 base and J by 1 base, leaving 9 bases between them. Germline CDR1 SNHLY, CDR2 FYNNEI. The CDR3 here is CASSEGYRGTDTQYF. As DNA, the CDR3 is TGTGCCAGCAGTGAAGGTTATAGAGGCACAGATACGCAGTATTTT.

CDR3 bases: TGTGCCAGCAACACTAGTCCCCCTGGGAGGGCCCAGTACTTC. Translating gives CASNTSPPGRAQYF. The chain joins TRBV6-6 to TRBJ2-5, with 7 bases matching TRBD2. From germline, CDR1 is MNHNY and CDR2 SVGAGI (reference sequence). This CDR3 region has 14 residues. V shed 7 bases, J shed 9 bases, and the junction held 14 bases outside the gene matches.

The chain couples TRBV5-4 to TRBJ2-3; 13 bases match TRBD2. This CDR3 is 17 amino acids long. V lost 2 bases to trimming and J lost 5 bases; unmatched junction nucleotides: 8. The germline CDR1 and CDR2 sequences are SGHNT and YYREEE (reference sequence). In DNA, the CDR3 is TGTGCCAGCAGCTTAAATCCACTAGCGGGAGGGGGAGATACGCAGTATTTT. Protein product: CASSLNPLAGGGDTQYF. Filled out from reference TRBV5-4 and TRBJ2-3, the complete variable domain reads ETGVTQSPTHLIKTRGQQVTLRCSSQSGHNTVSWYQQALGQGPQFIFQYYREEENGRGNFPPRFSGLQFPNYSSELNVNALELDDSALYLCASSLNPLAGGGDTQYFGPGTRLTVL.

There are a few counts of this clone. The chain is built from TRBV19 and TRBJ1-2; D not resolved. The CDR3 is 13 amino acids. The ends were cut back, 8 bases at V and 8 bases at J, with 18 bases in the middle. Germline CDR1 reads LNHDA; CDR2 reads SQIVND (reference sequence). The CDR3 bases are TGTGCCAGTTGTTCGTCTCATATTGAGGGCTACACCTTC. Protein: CASCSSHIEGYTF.

The rearrangement links TRBV15 to TRBJ2-7; 8 bases are shared with TRBD1. Per the germline V gene, CDR1 is LNHNV and CDR2 is YYDKDF (reference sequence). V was pared by 4 bases and J by 5 bases, with 16 bases of the junction left unmatched. This CDR3 region has 17 residues. In DNA form, the CDR3 reads TGTGCCACCAGCACCACCGATATCCAGGGGGCGCACGACGAGCAGTACTTC. Amino acid sequence: CATSTTDIQGAHDEQYF. Complete variable domain (other parts from reference TRBV15 and TRBJ2-7): DAMVIQNPRYQVTQFGKPVTLSCSQTLNHNVMYWYQQKSSQAPKLLFHYYDKDFNNEADTPDNFQSRRPNTSFCFLDIRSPGLGDTAMYLCATSTTDIQGAHDEQYFGPGTRLTVT.